Sequencing of this T cell receptor (beta chain) was carried out in a study of identical twins. Carrying unique molecular identifiers, the cDNA also gained a universal primer site through template switching. One entry per CDR3 protein results from TCRdb running MiXCR on the 5' RACE reads. The sample lists around 160,000 distinct CDR3 sequences; roughly 3.5% were seen once. Germline V gene sequence: CDR1 SGHRS, CDR2 YFSETQ. The CDR3 spans 15 residues. Trimming cost V 5 bases and J 4 bases; bases outside gene matches: 9. This clonotype was recorded many times. The antigen remains unidentified. Study results and caveats: Insertions ran lower in abundant cord blood beta clonotypes, though not in memory repertoires. Cross-sectional statistical analysis was relied on for the conclusions, without the same donors being followed.

The sample taken for sequencing was memory T cells sorted from blood. This receptor was taken from a man aged 18 to 35 in good health. The rearrangement links TRBV5-1 to TRBJ2-1; 7 positions agree with TRBD2. The CDR3 DNA sequence: TGCGCCAGCAGGCAACCGGGACTATCGTACAATGAGCAGTTCTTC. Translated: CASRQPGLSYNEQFF.